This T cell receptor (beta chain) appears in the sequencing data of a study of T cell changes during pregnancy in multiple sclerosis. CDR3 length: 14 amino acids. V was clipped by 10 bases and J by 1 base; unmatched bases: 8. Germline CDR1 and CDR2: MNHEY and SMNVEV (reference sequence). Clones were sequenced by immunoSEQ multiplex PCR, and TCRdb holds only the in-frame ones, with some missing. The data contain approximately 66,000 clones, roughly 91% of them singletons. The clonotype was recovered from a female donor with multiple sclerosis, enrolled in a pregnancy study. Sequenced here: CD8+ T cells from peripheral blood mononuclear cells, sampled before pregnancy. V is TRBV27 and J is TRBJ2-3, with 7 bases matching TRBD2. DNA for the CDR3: TGTGCCACCAACCGGGGAGGGGGCACAGATACGCAGTATTTT. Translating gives CATNRGGGTDTQYF.